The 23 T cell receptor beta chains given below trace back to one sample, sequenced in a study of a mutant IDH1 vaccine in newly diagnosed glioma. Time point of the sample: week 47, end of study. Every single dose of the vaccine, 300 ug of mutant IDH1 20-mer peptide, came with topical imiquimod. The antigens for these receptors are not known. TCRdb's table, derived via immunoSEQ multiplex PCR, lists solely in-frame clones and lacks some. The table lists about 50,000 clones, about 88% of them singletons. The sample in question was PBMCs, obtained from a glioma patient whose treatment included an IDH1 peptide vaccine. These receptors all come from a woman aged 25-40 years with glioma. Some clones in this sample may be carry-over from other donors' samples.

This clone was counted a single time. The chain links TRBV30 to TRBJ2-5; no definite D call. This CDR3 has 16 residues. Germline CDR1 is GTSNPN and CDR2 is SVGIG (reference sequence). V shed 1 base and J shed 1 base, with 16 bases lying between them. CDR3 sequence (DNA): TGTGCCTGGAGTGAGGACCGCAGGATGGGCCAAGAGACCCAGTACTTC. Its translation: CAWSEDRRMGQETQYF.

The CDR3 sequence is CASSQLQGSNTEAFF. The CDR3 nucleotides read TGCGCCAGCAGCCAATTGCAGGGGTCGAACACTGAAGCTTTCTTT. This chain links TRBV4-1 with TRBJ1-1, with TRBD1 as a possible D gene (6 bases). The V gene lost 2 bases and the J gene lost 1 base, with 11 bases spanning the gap. This CDR3 has 15 amino acids. Germline V lookup: CDR1 MGHRA, CDR2 YSYEKL.

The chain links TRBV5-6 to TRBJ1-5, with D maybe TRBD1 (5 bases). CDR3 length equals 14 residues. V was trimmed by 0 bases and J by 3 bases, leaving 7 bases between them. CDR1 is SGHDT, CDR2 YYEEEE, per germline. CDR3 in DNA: TGTGCCAGCAGCTTGGCAGGGAACAATCAGCCCCAGCATTTT. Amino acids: CASSLAGNNQPQHF.

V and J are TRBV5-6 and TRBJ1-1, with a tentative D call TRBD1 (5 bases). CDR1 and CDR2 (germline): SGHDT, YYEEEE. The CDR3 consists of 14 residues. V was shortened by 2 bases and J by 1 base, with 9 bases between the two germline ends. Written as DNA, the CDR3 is TGTGCCAGCAGCTTCGGGGGACGGAACACTGAAGCTTTCTTT. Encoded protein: CASSFGGRNTEAFF.

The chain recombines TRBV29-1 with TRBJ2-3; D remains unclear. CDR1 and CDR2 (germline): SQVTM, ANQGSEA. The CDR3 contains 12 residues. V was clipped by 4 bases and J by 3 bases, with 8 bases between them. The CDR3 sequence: CSVGGTTDTQYF. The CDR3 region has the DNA TGCAGCGTTGGGGGTACGACAGATACGCAGTATTTT.

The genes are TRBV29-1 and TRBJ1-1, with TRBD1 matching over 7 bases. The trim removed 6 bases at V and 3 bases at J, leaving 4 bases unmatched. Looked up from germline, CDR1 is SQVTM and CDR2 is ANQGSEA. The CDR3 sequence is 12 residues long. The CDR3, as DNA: TGCAGCGTGGCCAGGGGGGACACTGAAGCTTTCTTT. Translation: CSVARGDTEAFF.

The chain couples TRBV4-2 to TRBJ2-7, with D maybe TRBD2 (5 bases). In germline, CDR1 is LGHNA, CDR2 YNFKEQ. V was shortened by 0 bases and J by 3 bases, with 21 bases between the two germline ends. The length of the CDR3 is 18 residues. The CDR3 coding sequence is TGTGCCAGCAGCCAAGATCAGGATAGCGCAACGGCTTACTACGAGCAGTACTTC. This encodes CASSQDQDSATAYYEQYF.

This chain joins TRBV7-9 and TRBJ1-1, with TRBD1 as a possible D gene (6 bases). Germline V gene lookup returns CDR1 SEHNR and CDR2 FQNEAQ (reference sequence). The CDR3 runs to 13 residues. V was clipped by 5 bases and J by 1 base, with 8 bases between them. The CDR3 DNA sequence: TGTGCCAGCAGCCAGGGACAGAACACTGAAGCTTTCTTT. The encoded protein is CASSQGQNTEAFF.

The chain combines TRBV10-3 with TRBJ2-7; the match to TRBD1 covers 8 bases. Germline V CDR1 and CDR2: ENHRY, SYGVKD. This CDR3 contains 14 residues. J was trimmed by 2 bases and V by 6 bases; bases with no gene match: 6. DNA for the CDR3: TGTGCCATCAGAAAGACAGGGGCCACCTACGAGCAGTACTTC. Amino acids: CAIRKTGATYEQYF.

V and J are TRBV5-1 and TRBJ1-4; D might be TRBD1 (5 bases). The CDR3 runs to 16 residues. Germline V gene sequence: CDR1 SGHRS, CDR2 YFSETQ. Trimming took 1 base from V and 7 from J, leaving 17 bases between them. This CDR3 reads CASSLQSQGGREKLFF. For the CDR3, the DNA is TGCGCCAGCAGCTTGCAGAGTCAGGGAGGCCGTGAAAAACTGTTTTTT. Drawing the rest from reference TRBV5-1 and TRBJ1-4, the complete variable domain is KAGVTQTPRYLIKTRGQQVTLSCSPISGHRSVSWYQQTPGQGLQFLFEYFSETQRNKGNFPGRFSGRQFSNSRSEMNVSTLELGDSALYLCASSLQSQGGREKLFFGSGTQLSVL.

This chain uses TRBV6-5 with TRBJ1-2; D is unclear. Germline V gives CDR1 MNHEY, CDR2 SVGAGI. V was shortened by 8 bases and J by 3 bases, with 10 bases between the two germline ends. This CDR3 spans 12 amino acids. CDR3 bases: TGTGCCAGCCGCTATGAAGACTATGGCTACACCTTC. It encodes CASRYEDYGYTF.

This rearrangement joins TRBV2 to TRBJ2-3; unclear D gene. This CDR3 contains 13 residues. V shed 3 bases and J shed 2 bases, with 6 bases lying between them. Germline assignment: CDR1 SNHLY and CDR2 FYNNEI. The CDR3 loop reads CASSEPFTDTQYF. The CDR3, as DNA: TGTGCCAGCAGTGAGCCCTTCACAGATACGCAGTATTTT.

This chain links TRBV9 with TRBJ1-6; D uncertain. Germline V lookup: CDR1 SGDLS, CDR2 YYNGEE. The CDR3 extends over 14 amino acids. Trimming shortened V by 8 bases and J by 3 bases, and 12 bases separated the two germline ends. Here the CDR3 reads CARKVGFYNSPLHF. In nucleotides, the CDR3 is TGTGCCAGGAAAGTCGGGTTCTATAATTCACCCCTCCACTTT. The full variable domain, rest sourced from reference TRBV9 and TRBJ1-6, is DSGVTQTPKHLITATGQRVTLRCSPRSGDLSVYWYQQSLDQGLQFLIQYYNGEERAKGNILERFSAQQFPDLHSELNLSSLELGDSALYFCARKVGFYNSPLHFGNGTRLTVT.

CDR3 DNA sequence: TGTGCCAGCAGCCAAGAAATCCGACTAGCGGGAGATCCCGGGGAGCTGTTTTTT. Protein: CASSQEIRLAGDPGELFF. J is TRBJ2-2 and V is TRBV14, with 12 positions matching TRBD2. V was pared by 0 bases and J by 6 bases, with 8 bases of the junction left unmatched. CDR3 length equals 18 residues. Per the germline V gene, CDR1 is SGHDN and CDR2 is FVKESK.

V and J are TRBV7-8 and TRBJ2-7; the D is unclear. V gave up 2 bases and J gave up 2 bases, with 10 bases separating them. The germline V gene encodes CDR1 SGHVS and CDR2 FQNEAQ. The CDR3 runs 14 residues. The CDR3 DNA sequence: TGTGCCAGCAGCTTACGGCAGAAAACCTACGAGCAGTACTTC. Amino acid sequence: CASSLRQKTYEQYF.

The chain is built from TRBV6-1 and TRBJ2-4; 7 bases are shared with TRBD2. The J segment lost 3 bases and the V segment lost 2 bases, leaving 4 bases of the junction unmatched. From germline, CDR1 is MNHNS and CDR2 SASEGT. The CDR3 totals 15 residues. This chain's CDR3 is CASSELAVDKNIQYF. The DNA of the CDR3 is TGTGCCAGCAGTGAACTAGCGGTCGACAAAAACATTCAGTACTTC.

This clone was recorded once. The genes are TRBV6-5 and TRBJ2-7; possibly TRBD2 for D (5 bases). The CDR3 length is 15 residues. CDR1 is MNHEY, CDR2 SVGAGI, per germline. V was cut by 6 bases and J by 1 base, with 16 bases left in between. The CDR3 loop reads CASSPPGLGSYEQYF. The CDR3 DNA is TGTGCCAGCAGCCCCCCCGGACTGGGTTCCTACGAGCAGTACTTC.

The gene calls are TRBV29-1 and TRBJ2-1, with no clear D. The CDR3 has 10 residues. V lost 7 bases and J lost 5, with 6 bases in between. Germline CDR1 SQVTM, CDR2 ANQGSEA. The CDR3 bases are TGCAGCGCCCTAAACAATGAGCAGTTCTTC. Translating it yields CSALNNEQFF.

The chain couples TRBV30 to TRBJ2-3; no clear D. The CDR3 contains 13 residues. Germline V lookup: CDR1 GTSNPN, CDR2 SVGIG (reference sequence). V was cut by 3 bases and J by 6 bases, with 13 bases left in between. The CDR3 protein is CAWSLGSRDTQYF. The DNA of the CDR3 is TGTGCCTGGAGCCTAGGTAGCCGGGATACGCAGTATTTT.

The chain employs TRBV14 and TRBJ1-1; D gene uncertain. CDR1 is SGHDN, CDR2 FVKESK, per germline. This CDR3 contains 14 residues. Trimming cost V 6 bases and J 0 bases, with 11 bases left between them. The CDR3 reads CASRTLGLNTEAFF. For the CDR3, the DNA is TGTGCCAGCAGGACGCTAGGCCTGAACACTGAAGCTTTCTTT.

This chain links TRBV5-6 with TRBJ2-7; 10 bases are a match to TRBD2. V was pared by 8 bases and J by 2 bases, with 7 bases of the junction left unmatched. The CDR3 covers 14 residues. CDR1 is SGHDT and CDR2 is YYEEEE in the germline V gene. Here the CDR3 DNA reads TGTGCCAGTGGAGCGGGAGGGGAGCCCTACGAGCAGTACTTC. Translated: CASGAGGEPYEQYF.

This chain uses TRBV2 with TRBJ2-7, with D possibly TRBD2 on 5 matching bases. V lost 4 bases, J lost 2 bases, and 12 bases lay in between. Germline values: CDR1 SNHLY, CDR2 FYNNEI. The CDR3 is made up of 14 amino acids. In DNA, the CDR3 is TGTGCCAGCAGTGCAGGAGGTACACCCTACGAGCAGTACTTC. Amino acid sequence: CASSAGGTPYEQYF.

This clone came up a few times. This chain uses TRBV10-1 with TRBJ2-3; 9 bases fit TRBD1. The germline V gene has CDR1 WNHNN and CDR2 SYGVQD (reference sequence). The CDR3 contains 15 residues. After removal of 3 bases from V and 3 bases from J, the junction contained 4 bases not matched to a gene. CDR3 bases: TGCGCCAGCAGTGACGACAGGGGGAAAACAGATACGCAGTATTTT. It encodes CASSDDRGKTDTQYF.